The following is a T cell receptor beta chain sequence with its context. This record comes from a study of blood T cell repertoires in COVID-19. Whole-study context: PBMCs, B-cell-depleted T cells, or T cells provided the cDNA or gDNA that made up the material.

This CDR3 has 13 residues. Trimming cost V 5 bases and J 1 base, with 8 bases left between them. Germline CDR1 LNHDA, CDR2 SQIVND (reference sequence). Generated by immunoSEQ multiplex PCR, the TCRdb table keeps only in-frame clones and is missing some. The table shows over 55,000 clones, with 80% to 90% occurring only once. The sample taken for sequencing was PBMCs or T cells enriched from blood (not recorded which). This TCR came from a woman aged 40 to 55 with acute COVID-19. This chain uses TRBV19 with TRBJ1-2; D gene unclear. CDR3 nucleotide sequence: TGTGCCAGTAGTCCGCGGCTTAACTATGGCTACACCTTC. Protein product: CASSPRLNYGYTF.